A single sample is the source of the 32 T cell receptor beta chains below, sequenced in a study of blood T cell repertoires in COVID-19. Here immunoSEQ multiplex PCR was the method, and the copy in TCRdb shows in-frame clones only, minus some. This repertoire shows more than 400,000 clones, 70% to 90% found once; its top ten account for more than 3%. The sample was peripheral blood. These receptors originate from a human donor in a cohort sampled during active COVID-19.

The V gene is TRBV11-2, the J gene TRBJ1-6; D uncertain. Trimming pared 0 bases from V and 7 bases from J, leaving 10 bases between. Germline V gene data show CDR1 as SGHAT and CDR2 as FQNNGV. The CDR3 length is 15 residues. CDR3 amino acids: CASSLDPTWNSPLHF. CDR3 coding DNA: TGTGCCAGCAGCTTAGATCCGACTTGGAATTCACCCCTCCACTTT.

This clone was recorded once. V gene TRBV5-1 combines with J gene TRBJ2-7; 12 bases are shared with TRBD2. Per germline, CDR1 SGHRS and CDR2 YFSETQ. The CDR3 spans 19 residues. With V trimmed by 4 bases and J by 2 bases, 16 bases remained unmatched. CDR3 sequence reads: CASSPTTVWTSGETYEQYF. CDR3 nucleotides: TGCGCCAGCAGCCCCACGACCGTTTGGACTAGCGGGGAAACCTACGAGCAGTACTTC. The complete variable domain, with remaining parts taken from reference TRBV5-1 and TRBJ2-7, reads KAGVTQTPRYLIKTRGQQVTLSCSPISGHRSVSWYQQTPGQGLQFLFEYFSETQRNKGNFPGRFSGRQFSNSRSEMNVSTLELGDSALYLCASSPTTVWTSGETYEQYFGPGTRLTVT.

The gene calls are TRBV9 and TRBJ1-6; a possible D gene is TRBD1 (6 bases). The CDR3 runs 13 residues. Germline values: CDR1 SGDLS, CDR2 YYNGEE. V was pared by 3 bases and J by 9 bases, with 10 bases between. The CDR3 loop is CASSETQGSPLHF. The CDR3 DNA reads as TGTGCCAGCAGCGAGACACAGGGTTCACCCCTCCACTTT.

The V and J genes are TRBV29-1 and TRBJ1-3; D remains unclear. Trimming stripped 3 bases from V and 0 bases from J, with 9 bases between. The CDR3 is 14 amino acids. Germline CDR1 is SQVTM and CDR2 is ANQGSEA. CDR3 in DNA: TGCAGCGTTGAGTCGGACTTCTCTGGAAACACCATATATTTT. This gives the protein CSVESDFSGNTIYF.

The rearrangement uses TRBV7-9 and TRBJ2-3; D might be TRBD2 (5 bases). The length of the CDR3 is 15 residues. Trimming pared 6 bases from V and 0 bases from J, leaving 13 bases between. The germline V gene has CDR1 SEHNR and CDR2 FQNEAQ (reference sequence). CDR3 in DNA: TGTGCCAGCAGTCGGGATATAGGGAGCACAGATACGCAGTATTTT. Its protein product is CASSRDIGSTDTQYF.

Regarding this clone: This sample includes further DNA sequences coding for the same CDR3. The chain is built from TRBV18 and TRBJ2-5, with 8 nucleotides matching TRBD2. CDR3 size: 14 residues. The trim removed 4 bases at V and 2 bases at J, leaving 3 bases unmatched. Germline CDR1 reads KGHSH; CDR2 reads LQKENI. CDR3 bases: TGTGCCAGCTCACGAACTAGCGGTCAAGAGACCCAGTACTTC. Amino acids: CASSRTSGQETQYF.

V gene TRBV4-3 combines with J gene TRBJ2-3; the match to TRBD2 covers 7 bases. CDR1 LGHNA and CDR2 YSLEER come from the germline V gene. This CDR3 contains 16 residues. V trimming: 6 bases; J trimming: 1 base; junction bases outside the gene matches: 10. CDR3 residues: CASRREDTTRTDTQYF. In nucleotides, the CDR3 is TGCGCCAGCAGACGGGAGGACACAACCCGCACAGATACGCAGTATTTT.

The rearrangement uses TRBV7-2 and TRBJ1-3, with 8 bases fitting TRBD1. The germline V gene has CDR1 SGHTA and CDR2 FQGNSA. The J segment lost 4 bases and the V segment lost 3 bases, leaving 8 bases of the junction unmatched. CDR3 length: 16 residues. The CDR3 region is CASSLQRQGPGNTIYF. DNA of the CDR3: TGTGCCAGCAGCTTGCAGAGACAGGGGCCGGGAAACACCATATATTTT.

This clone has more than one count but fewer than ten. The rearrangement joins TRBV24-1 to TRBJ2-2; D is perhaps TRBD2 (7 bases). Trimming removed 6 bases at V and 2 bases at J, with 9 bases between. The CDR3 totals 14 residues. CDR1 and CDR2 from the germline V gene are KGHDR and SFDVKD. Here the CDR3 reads CATSRGGNTGELFF. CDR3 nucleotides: TGTGCCACCAGTAGGGGGGGAAACACCGGGGAGCTGTTTTTT.

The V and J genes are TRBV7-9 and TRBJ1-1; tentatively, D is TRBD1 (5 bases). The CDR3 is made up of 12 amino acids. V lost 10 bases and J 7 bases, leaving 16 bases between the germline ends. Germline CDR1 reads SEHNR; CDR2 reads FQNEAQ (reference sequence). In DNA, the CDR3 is TGTGCCACGGTCGGAGGGGCGGGTGAAGCTTTCTTT. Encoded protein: CATVGGAGEAFF.

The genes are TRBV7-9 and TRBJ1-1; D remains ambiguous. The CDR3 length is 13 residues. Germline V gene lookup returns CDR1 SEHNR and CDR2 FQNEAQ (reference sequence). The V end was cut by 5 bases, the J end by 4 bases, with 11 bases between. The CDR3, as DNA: TGTGCCAGCAGCCCGAATGAGGGCACTGAAGCTTTCTTT. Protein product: CASSPNEGTEAFF. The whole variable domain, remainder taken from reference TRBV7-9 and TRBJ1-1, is DTGVSQNPRHKITKRGQNVTFRCDPISEHNRLYWYRQTLGQGPEFLTYFQNEAQLEKSRLLSDRFSAERPKGSFSTLEIQRTEQGDSAMYLCASSPNEGTEAFFGQGTRLTVV.

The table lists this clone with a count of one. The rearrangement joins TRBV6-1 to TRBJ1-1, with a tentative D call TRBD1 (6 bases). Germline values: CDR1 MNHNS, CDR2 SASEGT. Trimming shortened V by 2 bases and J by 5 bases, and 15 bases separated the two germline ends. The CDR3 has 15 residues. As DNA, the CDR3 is TGTGCCAGCAGTGAATCTACAGGGCGGTGGACTGAAGCTTTCTTT. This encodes CASSESTGRWTEAFF.

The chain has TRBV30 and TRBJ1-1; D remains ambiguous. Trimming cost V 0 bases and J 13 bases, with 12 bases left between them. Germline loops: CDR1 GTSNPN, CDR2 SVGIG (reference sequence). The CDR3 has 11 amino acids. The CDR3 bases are TGTGCCTGGAGTGTGCGGGTAACTCTTTTCTTT. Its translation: CAWSVRVTLFF. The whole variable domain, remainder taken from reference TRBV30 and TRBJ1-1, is SQTIHQWPATLVQPVGSPLSLECTVEGTSNPNLYWYRQAAGRGLQLLFYSVGIGQISSEVPQNLSASRPQDRQFILSSKKLLLSDSGFYLCAWSVRVTLFFGQGTRLTVV.

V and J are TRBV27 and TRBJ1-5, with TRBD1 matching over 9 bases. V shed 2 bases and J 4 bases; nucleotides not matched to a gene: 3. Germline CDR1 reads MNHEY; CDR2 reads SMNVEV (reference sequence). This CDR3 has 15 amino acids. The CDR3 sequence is CASSLGQGYNQPQHF. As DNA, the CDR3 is TGTGCCAGCAGTTTAGGACAGGGGTATAATCAGCCCCAGCATTTT.

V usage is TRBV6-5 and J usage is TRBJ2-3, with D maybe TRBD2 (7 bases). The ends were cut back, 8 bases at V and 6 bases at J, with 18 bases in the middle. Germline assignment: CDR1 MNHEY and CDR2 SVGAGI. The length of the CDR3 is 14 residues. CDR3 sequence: CASRGGGESDTQYF. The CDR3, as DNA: TGTGCCAGCCGAGGGGGAGGGGAATCCGATACGCAGTATTTT.

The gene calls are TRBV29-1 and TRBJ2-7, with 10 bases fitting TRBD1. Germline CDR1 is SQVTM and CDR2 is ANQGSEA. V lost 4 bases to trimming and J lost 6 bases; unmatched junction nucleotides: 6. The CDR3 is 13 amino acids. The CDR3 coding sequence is TGCAGCGTTGGGGGACAGGGGATGATCGAGCAGTACTTC. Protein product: CSVGGQGMIEQYF.

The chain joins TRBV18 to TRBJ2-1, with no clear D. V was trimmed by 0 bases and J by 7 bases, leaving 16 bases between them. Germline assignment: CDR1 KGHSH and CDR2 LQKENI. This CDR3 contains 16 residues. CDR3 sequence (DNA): TGTGCCAGCTCACCACCGACTGCCGTCGGCGATAATGAGCAGTTCTTC. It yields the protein CASSPPTAVGDNEQFF.

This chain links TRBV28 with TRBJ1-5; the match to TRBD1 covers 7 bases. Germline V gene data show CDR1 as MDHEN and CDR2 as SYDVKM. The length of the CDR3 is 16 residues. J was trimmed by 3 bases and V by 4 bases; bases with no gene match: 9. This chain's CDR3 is CASSSPATGYNQPQHF. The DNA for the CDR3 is TGTGCCAGCAGTTCCCCCGCGACAGGGTACAATCAGCCCCAGCATTTT.

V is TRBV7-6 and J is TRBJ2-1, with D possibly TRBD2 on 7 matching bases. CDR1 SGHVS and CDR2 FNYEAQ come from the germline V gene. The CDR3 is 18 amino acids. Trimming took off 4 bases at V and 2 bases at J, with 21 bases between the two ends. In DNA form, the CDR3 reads TGTGCCAGCAGCTCCCCGGGAGGATGGGGGGGCGCCTACAATGAGCAGTTCTTC. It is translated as CASSSPGGWGGAYNEQFF. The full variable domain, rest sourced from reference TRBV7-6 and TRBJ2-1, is GAGVSQSPRYKVTKRGQDVALRCDPISGHVSLYWYRQALGQGPEFLTYFNYEAQQDKSGLPNDRFSAERPEGSISTLTIQRTEQRDSAMYRCASSSPGGWGGAYNEQFFGPGTRLTVL.

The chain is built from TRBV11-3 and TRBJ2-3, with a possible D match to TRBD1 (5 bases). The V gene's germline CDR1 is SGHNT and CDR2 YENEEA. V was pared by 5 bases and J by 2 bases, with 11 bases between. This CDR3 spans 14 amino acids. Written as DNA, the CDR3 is TGTGCCAGCAGCCCTCGACAGACCACAGATACGCAGTATTTT. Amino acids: CASSPRQTTDTQYF.

CDR3 residues: CSASRAGVGETQYF. CDR3 nucleotide sequence: TGCAGTGCCAGTAGAGCGGGAGTAGGGGAGACCCAGTACTTC. The rearrangement joins TRBV20-1 to TRBJ2-5; 8 positions agree with TRBD2. The CDR3 contains 14 residues. Trimming removed 6 bases from V and 5 bases from J; junction bases left unmatched: 11. CDR1 is DFQATT, CDR2 SNEGSKA, per germline (reference sequence).

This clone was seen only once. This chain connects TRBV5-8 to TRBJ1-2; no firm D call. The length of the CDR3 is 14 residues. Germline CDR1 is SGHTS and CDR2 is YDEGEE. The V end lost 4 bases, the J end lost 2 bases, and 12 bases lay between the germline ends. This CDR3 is CASSAPFSNYGYTF. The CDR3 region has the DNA TGTGCCAGCAGCGCTCCATTTAGCAACTATGGCTACACCTTC.

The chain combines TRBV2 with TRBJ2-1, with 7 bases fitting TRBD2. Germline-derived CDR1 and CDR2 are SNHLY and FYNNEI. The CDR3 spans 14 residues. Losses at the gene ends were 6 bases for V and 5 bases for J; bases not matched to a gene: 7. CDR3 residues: CASRSGGGNNEQFF. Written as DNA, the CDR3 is TGTGCCAGCAGGTCGGGAGGCGGGAACAATGAGCAGTTCTTC.

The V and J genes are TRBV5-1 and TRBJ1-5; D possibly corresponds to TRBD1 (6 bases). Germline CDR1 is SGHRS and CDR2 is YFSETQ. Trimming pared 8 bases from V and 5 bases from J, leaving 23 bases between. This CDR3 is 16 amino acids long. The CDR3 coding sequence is TGCGCCAGTCCACCGGGAGGCAGGGGAGAGGATCAGCCCCAGCATTTT. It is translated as CASPPGGRGEDQPQHF. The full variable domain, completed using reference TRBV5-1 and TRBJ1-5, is KAGVTQTPRYLIKTRGQQVTLSCSPISGHRSVSWYQQTPGQGLQFLFEYFSETQRNKGNFPGRFSGRQFSNSRSEMNVSTLELGDSALYLCASPPGGRGEDQPQHFGDGTRLSIL.

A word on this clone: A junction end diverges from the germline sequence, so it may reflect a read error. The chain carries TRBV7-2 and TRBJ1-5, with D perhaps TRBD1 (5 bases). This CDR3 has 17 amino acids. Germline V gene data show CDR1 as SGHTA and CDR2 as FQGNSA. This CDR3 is CASSLARSRDSSQPQHF. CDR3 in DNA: TGTGCCAGCAGCTTAGCCAGGAGCAGGGATAGCAGTCAGCCCCAGCATTTT.

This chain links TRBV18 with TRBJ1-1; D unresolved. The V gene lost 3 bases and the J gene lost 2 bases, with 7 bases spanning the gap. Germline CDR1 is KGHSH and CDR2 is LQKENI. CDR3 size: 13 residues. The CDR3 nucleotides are TGTGCCAGCTCACCGGCGGCAAACACTGAAGCTTTCTTT. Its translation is CASSPAANTEAFF.

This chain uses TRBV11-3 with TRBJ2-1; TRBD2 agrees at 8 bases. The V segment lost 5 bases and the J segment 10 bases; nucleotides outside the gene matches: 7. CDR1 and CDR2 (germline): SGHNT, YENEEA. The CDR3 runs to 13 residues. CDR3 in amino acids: CASSPRSGSEQFF. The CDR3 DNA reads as TGTGCCAGCAGCCCCAGAAGCGGGAGCGAGCAGTTCTTC.

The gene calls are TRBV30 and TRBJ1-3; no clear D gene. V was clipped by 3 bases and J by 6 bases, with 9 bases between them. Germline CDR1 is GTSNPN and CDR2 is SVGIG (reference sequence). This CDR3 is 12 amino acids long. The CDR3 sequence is CAWSESPNTIYF. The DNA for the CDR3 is TGTGCCTGGAGCGAGTCGCCAAACACCATATATTTT.

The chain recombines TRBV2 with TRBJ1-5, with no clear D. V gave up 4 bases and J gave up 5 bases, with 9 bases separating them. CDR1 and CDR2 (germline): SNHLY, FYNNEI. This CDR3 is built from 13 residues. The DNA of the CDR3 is TGTGCCAGCAGTGTATATCAGGATCAGCCCCAGCATTTT. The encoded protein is CASSVYQDQPQHF.

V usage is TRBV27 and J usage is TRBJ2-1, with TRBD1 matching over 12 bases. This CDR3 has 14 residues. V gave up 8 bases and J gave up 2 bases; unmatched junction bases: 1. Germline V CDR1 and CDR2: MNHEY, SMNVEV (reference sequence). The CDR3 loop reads CASGTGGTYNEQFF. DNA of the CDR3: TGTGCCAGCGGGACAGGGGGCACCTACAATGAGCAGTTCTTC.

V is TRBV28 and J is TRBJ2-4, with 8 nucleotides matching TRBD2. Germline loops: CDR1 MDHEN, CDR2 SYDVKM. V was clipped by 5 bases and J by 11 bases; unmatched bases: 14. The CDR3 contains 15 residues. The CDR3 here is CASSGGASGRFFQYF. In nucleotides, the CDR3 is TGTGCCAGCAGTGGGGGCGCGAGCGGGAGATTCTTTCAGTACTTC.

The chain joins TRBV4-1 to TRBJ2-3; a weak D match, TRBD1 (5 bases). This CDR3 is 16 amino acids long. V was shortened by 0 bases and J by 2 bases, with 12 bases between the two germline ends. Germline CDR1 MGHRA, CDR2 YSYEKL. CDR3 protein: CASSQEGYRFTDTQYF. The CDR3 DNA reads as TGCGCCAGCAGCCAAGAGGGTTACAGGTTCACAGATACGCAGTATTTT.